Listed here are 21 T cell receptor beta chains from one sample, sequenced in a study of cytomegalovirus exposure and HLA in healthy donors. It was with 60 Vbeta and 13 Jbeta primers that the PCR ran. The assay was immunoSEQ multiplex PCR, and TCRdb's table has in-frame clones only and misses some. The repertoire includes 100,000 to 150,000 clones, approximately 87% of them detected once, and approximately 20% sits in the top ten. Input material: PBMCs. These receptors originate from a man younger than 35 in good health and CMV-seropositive.

This clone has a handful of counts. The chain recombines TRBV10-3 with TRBJ2-6; D possibly corresponds to TRBD2 (6 bases). With 6 bases removed from V and 1 base from J, the gap between germline ends came to 22 bases. Germline CDR1 and CDR2: ENHRY and SYGVKD. This CDR3 contains 19 residues. The chain's CDR3 is CAIREERAGSPSGANVLTF. CDR3 DNA: TGTGCCATCAGGGAGGAGAGAGCGGGTTCTCCATCTGGGGCCAACGTCCTGACTTTC.

The chain employs TRBV7-2 and TRBJ2-1, with D possibly TRBD1 on 7 matching bases. The CDR3 is 17 amino acids. V was clipped by 2 bases and J by 10 bases, with 24 bases between them. Looked up from germline, CDR1 is SGHTA and CDR2 is FQGNSA. The DNA of the CDR3 is TGTGCCAGCAGCTTATTGGGGGGACAGTCGTCCGCATGGGAGCAGTTCTTC. This gives the protein CASSLLGGQSSAWEQFF. The complete variable domain, with remaining parts taken from reference TRBV7-2 and TRBJ2-1, reads GAGVSQSPSNKVTEKGKDVELRCDPISGHTALYWYRQSLGQGLEFLIYFQGNSAPDKSGLPSDRFSAERTGGSVSTLTIQRTQQEDSAVYLCASSLLGGQSSAWEQFFGPGTRLTVL.

This clone showed up just a few times. This chain joins TRBV6-5 and TRBJ1-1; D call uncertain. The CDR3 covers 14 residues. The V and J ends lost 2 bases and 1 base respectively, with 8 bases between them. Germline CDR1 reads MNHEY; CDR2 reads SVGAGI. This chain's CDR3 is CASSYRLSNTEAFF. CDR3 in DNA: TGTGCCAGCAGTTACAGACTTTCGAACACTGAAGCTTTCTTT.

The rearrangement joins TRBV4-1 to TRBJ1-5, with TRBD1 matching over 8 bases. The J segment lost 2 bases and the V segment lost 6 bases, leaving 6 bases of the junction unmatched. Germline V gene data show CDR1 as MGHRA and CDR2 as YSYEKL. This CDR3 comprises 15 residues. CDR3 region: CASSGGQGGNQPQHF. Written as DNA, the CDR3 is TGCGCCAGCAGTGGAGGACAGGGAGGCAATCAGCCCCAGCATTTT.

This chain connects TRBV6-5 to TRBJ2-7; 7 positions match TRBD1. The germline V gene has CDR1 MNHEY and CDR2 SVGAGI. There are 14 residues in the CDR3. V was clipped by 0 bases and J by 4 bases; unmatched bases: 3. CDR3 DNA sequence: TGTGCCAGCAGTTACTCGGGACAGAGGTACGAGCAGTACTTC. Amino acids: CASSYSGQRYEQYF.

The gene calls are TRBV14 and TRBJ1-1, with D tentatively TRBD1 (5 bases). V was pared by 1 base and J by 7 bases, with 16 bases between. This CDR3 is built from 15 residues. Germline CDR1 and CDR2: SGHDN and FVKESK. The DNA for the CDR3 is TGTGCCAGCAGCCAAGGGAACAGGATGTATAGTGAAGCTTTCTTT. Translating it yields CASSQGNRMYSEAFF. The full variable domain, with the rest looked up from reference TRBV14 and TRBJ1-1, is EAGVTQFPSHSVIEKGQTVTLRCDPISGHDNLYWYRRVMGKEIKFLLHFVKESKQDESGMPNNRFLAERTGGTYSTLKVQPAELEDSGVYFCASSQGNRMYSEAFFGQGTRLTVV.

This clone appeared a few times. This chain joins TRBV4-2 and TRBJ2-3; 7 bases match TRBD2. This CDR3 has 18 residues. Germline CDR1 LGHNA, CDR2 YNFKEQ. V shed 0 bases and J 0 bases; nucleotides not matched to a gene: 9. CDR3 protein: CASSQEGTGTTSTDTQYF. CDR3 coding DNA: TGTGCCAGCAGCCAAGAAGGGACCGGGACTACTAGCACAGATACGCAGTATTTT.

The chain combines TRBV11-3 with TRBJ2-7; the D gene is possibly TRBD2 (7 bases). The CDR3 extends over 14 amino acids. Trimming removed 3 bases at V and 4 bases at J, with 13 bases between. Germline loops: CDR1 SGHNT, CDR2 YENEEA. This chain's CDR3 is CASSLGGGPYEQYF. CDR3 sequence (DNA): TGTGCCAGCAGCTTGGGCGGGGGCCCATACGAGCAGTACTTC.

This clone was counted once. The CDR3 loop is CASSVPRGAGELFF. The CDR3 coding sequence is TGTGCCAGCAGCGTACCCAGGGGGGCCGGGGAGCTGTTTTTT. This chain uses TRBV9 with TRBJ2-2; D may be TRBD1 (7 bases). This CDR3 comprises 14 residues. Between the trimmed V and J ends, which lost 1 base and 6 bases, there was a span of 10 bases. Germline CDR1 SGDLS, CDR2 YYNGEE.

The V call is TRBV18, the J call TRBJ2-3; D might be TRBD2 (5 bases). The germline V gene encodes CDR1 KGHSH and CDR2 LQKENI. This CDR3 spans 14 amino acids. Trimming took off 2 bases at V and 4 bases at J, with 10 bases between the two ends. CDR3 protein: CASSPGSGADTQYF. The CDR3 nucleotides are TGTGCCAGCTCACCAGGGAGTGGCGCAGATACGCAGTATTTT. Full variable domain (missing parts from reference TRBV18 and TRBJ2-3): NAGVMQNPRHLVRRRGQEARLRCSPMKGHSHVYWYRQLPEEGLKFMVYLQKENIIDESGMPKERFSAEFPKEGPSILRIQQVVRGDSAAYFCASSPGSGADTQYFGPGTRLTVL.

This clone occurred a few times. The gene calls are TRBV2 and TRBJ1-1, with 11 bases fitting TRBD1. V was clipped by 8 bases and J by 10 bases; unmatched bases: 6. This CDR3 contains 12 residues. Germline assignment: CDR1 SNHLY and CDR2 FYNNEI. CDR3 residues: CASVPGQGGAFF. CDR3 DNA sequence: TGTGCCAGCGTCCCGGGACAGGGGGGAGCTTTCTTT.

The chain links TRBV6-1 to TRBJ1-3; D remains unclear. Trimming shortened V by 4 bases and J by 4 bases, and 14 bases separated the two germline ends. There are 15 residues in the CDR3. CDR1 is MNHNS, CDR2 SASEGT, per germline. The CDR3 DNA sequence: TGTGCCAGCAGTGGGCCGGGAAAAAGAGGAAACACCATATATTTT. This encodes CASSGPGKRGNTIYF.

The chain carries TRBV20-1 and TRBJ2-7; D is undetermined. Trimming cost V 3 bases and J 4 bases, with 7 bases left between them. CDR1 and CDR2 (germline): DFQATT, SNEGSKA (reference sequence). The CDR3 extends over 11 amino acids. CDR3 residues: CSASARYEQYF. CDR3 coding DNA: TGCAGTGCTAGCGCCCGGTACGAGCAGTACTTC.

This clone has a handful of counts. The genes are TRBV6-5 and TRBJ1-1, with 7 positions matching TRBD1. The CDR3 extends over 13 amino acids. CDR1 and CDR2 from the germline V gene are MNHEY and SVGAGI. V was clipped by 7 bases and J by 5 bases; unmatched bases: 7. The CDR3: CASKGAITTEAFF. The CDR3 region has the DNA TGTGCCAGCAAGGGGGCTATTACGACTGAAGCTTTCTTT.

This clone was picked up a small number of times. The rearrangement links TRBV28 to TRBJ2-7, with D possibly matching TRBD2 (5 bases). Trimming shortened V by 5 bases and J by 6 bases, and 14 bases separated the two germline ends. Per the germline V gene, CDR1 is MDHEN and CDR2 is SYDVKM. The CDR3 consists of 13 residues. The CDR3 loop is CASSKSGRIEQYF. CDR3 nucleotide sequence: TGTGCCAGCAGTAAAAGCGGACGGATCGAGCAGTACTTC.

This sequence joins TRBV28 and TRBJ1-1; D unclear. The V end lost 6 bases, the J end lost 3 bases, and 11 bases lay between the germline ends. Germline loops: CDR1 MDHEN, CDR2 SYDVKM. The CDR3 spans 13 residues. Here the CDR3 DNA reads TGTGCCAGCAGCCGACGACATTACACTGAAGCTTTCTTT. Amino acid sequence: CASSRRHYTEAFF.

This chain connects TRBV6-4 to TRBJ1-2; D is possibly TRBD1 (6 bases). This CDR3 contains 10 residues. The V end lost 7 bases, the J end lost 8 bases, and 8 bases lay between the germline ends. In germline, CDR1 is MRHNA, CDR2 SNTAGT. The CDR3 DNA reads TGTGCCAGCACTACAGGGGGCTACACCTTC. Amino acids: CASTTGGYTF.

The rearrangement links TRBV6-5 to TRBJ2-7; D remains ambiguous. V gave up 6 bases and J gave up 4 bases, with 10 bases separating them. Germline CDR1 MNHEY, CDR2 SVGAGI. The CDR3 is 12 amino acids. The CDR3 nucleotides read TGTGCCAGCAGGCCAGATCATTACGAGCAGTACTTC. It encodes CASRPDHYEQYF.

The chain combines TRBV5-4 with TRBJ2-5, with D unclear. The DNA end is more similar to TRBJ2-7, so the J call may be wrong. Germline V gene lookup returns CDR1 SGHNT and CDR2 YYREEE (reference sequence). The CDR3 consists of 15 residues. This CDR3 is CASSLGGLDSYEQYF. The CDR3 region has the DNA TGTGCCAGCAGCTTGGGGGGATTGGACTCCTACGAGCAGTACTTC.

The chain employs TRBV7-2 and TRBJ2-7; 7 bases are shared with TRBD1. The CDR3 totals 16 residues. V shed 6 bases and J 2 bases; nucleotides not matched to a gene: 13. In germline, CDR1 is SGHTA, CDR2 FQGNSA. As DNA, the CDR3 is TGTGCCAGCAGTATTATCACAGGGGCCTTAACCTACGAGCAGTACTTC. As protein: CASSIITGALTYEQYF.

In nucleotides, the CDR3 is TGCGCCGTCAGGGTGGCGGGGGGGCCAATCGATGAGCAGTTCTTC. Translation gives CAVRVAGGPIDEQFF. J is TRBJ2-1 and V is TRBV10-2; 9 nucleotides match TRBD2. Germline V CDR1 and CDR2: WSHSY, SAAADI. This CDR3 region has 15 residues. The V segment lost 11 bases and the J segment 8 bases; nucleotides outside the gene matches: 16.